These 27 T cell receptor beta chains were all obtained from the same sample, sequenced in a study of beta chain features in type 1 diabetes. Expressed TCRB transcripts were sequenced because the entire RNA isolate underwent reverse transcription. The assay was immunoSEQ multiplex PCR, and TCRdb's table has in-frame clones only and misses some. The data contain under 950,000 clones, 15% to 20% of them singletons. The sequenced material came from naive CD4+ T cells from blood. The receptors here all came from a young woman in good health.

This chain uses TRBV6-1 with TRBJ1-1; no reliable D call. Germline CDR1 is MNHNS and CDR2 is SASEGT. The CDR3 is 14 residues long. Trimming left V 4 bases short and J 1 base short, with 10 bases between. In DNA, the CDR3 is TGTGCCAGCAGTGCCCCTCATCGGAACACTGAAGCTTTCTTT. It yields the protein CASSAPHRNTEAFF.

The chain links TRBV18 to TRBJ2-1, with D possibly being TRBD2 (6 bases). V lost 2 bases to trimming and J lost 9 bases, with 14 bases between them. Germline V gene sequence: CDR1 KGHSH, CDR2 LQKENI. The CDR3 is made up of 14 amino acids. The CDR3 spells CASSPTREIREQFF. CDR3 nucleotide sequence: TGTGCCAGCTCACCAACCCGGGAGATACGTGAGCAGTTCTTC.

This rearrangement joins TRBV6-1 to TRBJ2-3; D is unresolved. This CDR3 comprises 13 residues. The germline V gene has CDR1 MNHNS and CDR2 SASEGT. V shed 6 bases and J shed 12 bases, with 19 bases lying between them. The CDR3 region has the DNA TGTGCCAGCAGGGTAAGCGTCGGCTCACCACAGTATTTT. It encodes CASRVSVGSPQYF.

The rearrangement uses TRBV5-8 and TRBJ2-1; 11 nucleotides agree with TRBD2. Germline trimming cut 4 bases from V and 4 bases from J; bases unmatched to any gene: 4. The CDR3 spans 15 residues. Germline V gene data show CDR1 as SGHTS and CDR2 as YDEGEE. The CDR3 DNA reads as TGTGCCAGCAGCACCACTAGCGGGAGTTACAATGAGCAGTTCTTC. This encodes CASSTTSGSYNEQFF.

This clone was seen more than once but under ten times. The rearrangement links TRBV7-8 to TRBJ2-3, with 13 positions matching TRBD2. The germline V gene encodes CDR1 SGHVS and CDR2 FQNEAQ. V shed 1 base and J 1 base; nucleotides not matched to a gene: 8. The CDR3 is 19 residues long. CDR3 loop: CASSLGLLAGGPGTDTQYF. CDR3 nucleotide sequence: TGTGCCAGCAGCTTAGGGTTACTAGCGGGAGGGCCTGGCACAGATACGCAGTATTTT.

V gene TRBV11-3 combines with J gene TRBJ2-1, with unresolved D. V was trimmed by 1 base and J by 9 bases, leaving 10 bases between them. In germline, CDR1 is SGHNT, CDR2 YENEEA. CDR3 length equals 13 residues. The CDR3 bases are TGTGCCAGCAGCTTAGTTTTCGTCAGTGAGCAGTTCTTC. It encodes CASSLVFVSEQFF.

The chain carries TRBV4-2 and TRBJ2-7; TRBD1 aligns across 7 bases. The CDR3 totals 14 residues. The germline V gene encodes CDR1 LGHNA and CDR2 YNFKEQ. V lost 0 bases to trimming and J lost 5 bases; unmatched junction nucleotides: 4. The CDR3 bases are TGTGCCAGCAGCCAAGATGACAGGGACCACGAGCAGTACTTC. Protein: CASSQDDRDHEQYF.

The CDR3 DNA sequence: TGTGCCAGCAGCACCAACAGGGGTCTAGGTCAGCCCCAGCATTTT. It encodes CASSTNRGLGQPQHF. The V call is TRBV21-1, the J call TRBJ1-5; the table assigns TRBD1, which was not confirmed against the DNA. TRBV21-1 is flagged as a pseudogene. The CDR3 consists of 15 residues.

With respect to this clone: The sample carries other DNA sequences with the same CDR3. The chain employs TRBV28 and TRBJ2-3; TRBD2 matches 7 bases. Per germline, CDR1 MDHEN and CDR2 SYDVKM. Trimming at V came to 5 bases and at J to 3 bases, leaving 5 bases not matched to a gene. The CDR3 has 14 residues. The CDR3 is CASSTSGLTDTQYF. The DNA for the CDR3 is TGTGCCAGCAGTACCTCGGGACTAACAGATACGCAGTATTTT.

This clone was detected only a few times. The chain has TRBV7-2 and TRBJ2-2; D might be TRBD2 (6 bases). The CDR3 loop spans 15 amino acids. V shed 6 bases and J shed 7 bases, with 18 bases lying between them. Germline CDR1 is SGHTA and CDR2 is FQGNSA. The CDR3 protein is CASSYRQGGDGELFF. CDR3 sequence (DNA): TGTGCCAGCAGTTATCGACAAGGCGGGGACGGGGAGCTGTTTTTT.

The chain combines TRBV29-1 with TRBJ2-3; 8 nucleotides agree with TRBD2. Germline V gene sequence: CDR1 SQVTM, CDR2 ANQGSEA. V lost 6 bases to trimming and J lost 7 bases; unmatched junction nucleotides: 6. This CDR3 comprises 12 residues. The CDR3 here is CSVNSGIYTQYF. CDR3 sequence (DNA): TGCAGCGTAAATAGCGGGATCTATACGCAGTATTTT.

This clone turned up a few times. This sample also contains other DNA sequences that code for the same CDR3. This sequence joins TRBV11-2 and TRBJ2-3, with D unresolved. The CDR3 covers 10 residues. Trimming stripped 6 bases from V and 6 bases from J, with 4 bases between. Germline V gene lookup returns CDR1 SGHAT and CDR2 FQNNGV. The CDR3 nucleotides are TGTGCCAGCAGGGGGGATACGCAGTATTTT. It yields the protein CASRGDTQYF.

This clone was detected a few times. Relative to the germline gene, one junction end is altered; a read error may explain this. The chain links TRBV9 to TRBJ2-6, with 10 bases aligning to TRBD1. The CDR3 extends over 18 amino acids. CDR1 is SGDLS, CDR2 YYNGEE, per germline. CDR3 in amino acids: CASSGPGQGFSGSNVLTF. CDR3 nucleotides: TGTGCCAGCAGCGGACCGGGACAGGGGTTCTCTGGGTCCAACGTCCTGACTTTC.

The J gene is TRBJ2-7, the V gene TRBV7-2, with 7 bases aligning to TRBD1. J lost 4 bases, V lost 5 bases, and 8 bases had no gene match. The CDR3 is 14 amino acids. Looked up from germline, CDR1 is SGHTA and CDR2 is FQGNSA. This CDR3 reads CASSHRQGIYEQYF. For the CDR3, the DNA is TGTGCCAGCAGCCACCGACAGGGTATATACGAGCAGTACTTC. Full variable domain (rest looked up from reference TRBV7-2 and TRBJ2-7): GAGVSQSPSNKVTEKGKDVELRCDPISGHTALYWYRQSLGQGLEFLIYFQGNSAPDKSGLPSDRFSAERTGGSVSTLTIQRTQQEDSAVYLCASSHRQGIYEQYFGPGTRLTVT.

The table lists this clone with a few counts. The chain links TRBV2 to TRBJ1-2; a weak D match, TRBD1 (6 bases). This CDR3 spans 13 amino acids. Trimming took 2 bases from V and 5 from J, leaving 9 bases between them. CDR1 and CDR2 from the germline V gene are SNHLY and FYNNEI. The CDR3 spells CASSENTGYGYTF. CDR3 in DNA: TGTGCCAGCAGTGAAAACACAGGGTATGGCTACACCTTC.

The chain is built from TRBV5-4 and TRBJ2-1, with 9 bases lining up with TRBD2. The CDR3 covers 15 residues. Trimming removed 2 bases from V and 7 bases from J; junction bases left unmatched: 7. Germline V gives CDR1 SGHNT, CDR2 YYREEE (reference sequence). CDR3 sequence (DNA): TGTGCCAGCAGCTTAGTGTCTAGCGGGATGAATGAGCAGTTCTTC. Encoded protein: CASSLVSSGMNEQFF.

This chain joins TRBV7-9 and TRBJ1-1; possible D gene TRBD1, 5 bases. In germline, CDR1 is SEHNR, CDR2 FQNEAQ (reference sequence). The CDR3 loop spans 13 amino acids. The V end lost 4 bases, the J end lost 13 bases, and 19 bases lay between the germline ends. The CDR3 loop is CASSSLGRARVFF. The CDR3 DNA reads TGTGCCAGCAGCTCCCTAGGCAGGGCCAGGGTTTTCTTT.

The CDR3 reads CASSPFSFLNTGELFF. The CDR3 DNA reads as TGTGCCAGCAGCCCCTTCTCCTTTCTAAACACCGGGGAGCTGTTTTTT. The chain has TRBV7-2 and TRBJ2-2; no definite D call. The CDR3 contains 16 residues. Trimming shortened V by 5 bases and J by 2 bases, and 15 bases separated the two germline ends. CDR1 and CDR2 from the germline V gene are SGHTA and FQGNSA.

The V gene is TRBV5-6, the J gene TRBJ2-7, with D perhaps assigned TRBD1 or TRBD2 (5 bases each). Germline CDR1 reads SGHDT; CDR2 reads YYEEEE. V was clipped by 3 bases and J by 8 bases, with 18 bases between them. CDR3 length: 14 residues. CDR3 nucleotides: TGTGCCAGCAGCTCGATTAATTTCCGGGACCAGCAGTACTTC. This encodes CASSSINFRDQQYF.

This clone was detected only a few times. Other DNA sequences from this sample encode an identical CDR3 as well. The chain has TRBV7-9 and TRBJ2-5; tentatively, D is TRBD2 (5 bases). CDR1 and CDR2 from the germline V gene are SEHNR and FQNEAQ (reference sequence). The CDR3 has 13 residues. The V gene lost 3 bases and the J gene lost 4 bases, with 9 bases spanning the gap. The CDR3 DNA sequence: TGTGCCAGCAGCTTTGTTGGAGGAGAGACCCAGTACTTC. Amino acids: CASSFVGGETQYF.

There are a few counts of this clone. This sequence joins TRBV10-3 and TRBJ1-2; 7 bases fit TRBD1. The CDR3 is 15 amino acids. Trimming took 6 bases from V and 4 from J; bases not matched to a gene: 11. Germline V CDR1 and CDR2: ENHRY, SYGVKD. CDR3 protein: CAISLRQGVSYGYTF. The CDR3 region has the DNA TGTGCCATCAGCCTAAGACAGGGTGTGAGCTATGGCTACACCTTC.

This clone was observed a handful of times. The CDR3 coding sequence is TGTGCCAGCAGTGTCGACAGGCACCATCAGCCCCAGCATTTT. It translates to CASSVDRHHQPQHF. This chain uses TRBV6-5 with TRBJ1-5; a possible D gene is TRBD1 (6 bases). The CDR3 is 14 amino acids. The germline V gene encodes CDR1 MNHEY and CDR2 SVGAGI. Trimming pared 5 bases from V and 5 bases from J, leaving 13 bases between.

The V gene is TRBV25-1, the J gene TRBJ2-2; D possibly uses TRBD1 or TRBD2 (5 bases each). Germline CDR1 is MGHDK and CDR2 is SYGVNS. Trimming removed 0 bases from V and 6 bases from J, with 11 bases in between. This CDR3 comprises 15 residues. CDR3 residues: CASSEYYGAAGELFF. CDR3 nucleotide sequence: TGTGCCAGCAGTGAATATTACGGGGCGGCCGGGGAGCTGTTTTTT.

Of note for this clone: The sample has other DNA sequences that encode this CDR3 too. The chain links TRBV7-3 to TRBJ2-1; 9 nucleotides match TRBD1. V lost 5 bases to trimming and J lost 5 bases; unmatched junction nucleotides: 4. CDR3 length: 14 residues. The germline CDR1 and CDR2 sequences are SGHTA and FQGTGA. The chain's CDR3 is CASSQQGANNEQFF. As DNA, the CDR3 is TGTGCCAGCAGCCAACAGGGGGCTAACAATGAGCAGTTCTTC.

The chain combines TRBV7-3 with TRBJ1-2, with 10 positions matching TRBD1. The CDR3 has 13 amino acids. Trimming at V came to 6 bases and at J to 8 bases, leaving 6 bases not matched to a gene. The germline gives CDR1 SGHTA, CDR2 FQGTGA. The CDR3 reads CASSSTGGEGYTF. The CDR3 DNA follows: TGTGCCAGCAGTTCGACAGGGGGCGAGGGCTACACCTTC.

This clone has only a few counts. The CDR3: CAIKKENTEAFF. Here the CDR3 DNA reads TGTGCCATCAAGAAGGAGAACACTGAAGCTTTCTTT. The rearrangement links TRBV10-3 to TRBJ1-1; D gene ambiguous. Germline assignment: CDR1 ENHRY and CDR2 SYGVKD. The CDR3 runs to 12 residues. V was trimmed by 7 bases and J by 1 base, leaving 7 bases between them.

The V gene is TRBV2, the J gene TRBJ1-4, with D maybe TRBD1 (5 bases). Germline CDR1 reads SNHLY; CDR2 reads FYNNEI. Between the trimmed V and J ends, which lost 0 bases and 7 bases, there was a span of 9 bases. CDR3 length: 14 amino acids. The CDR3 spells CASSEAGEGEKLFF. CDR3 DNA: TGTGCCAGCAGTGAAGCAGGGGAAGGTGAAAAACTGTTTTTT.